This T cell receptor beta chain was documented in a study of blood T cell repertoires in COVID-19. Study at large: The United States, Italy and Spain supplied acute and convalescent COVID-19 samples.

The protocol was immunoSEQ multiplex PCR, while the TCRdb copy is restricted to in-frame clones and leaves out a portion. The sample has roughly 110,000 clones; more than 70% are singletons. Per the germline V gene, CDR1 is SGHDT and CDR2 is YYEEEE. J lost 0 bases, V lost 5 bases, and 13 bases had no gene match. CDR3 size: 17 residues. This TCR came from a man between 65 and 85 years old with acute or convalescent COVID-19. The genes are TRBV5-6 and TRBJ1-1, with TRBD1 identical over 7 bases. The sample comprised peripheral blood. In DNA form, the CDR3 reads TGTGCCAGCAGTCATGAACAGGGGCTAGGGATGAACACTGAAGCTTTCTTT. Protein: CASSHEQGLGMNTEAFF.